Here is one T cell receptor beta chain with its context. Its antigen is currently unknown. Primers for the PCR totalled 60 Vbeta and 13 Jbeta. Measured with immunoSEQ multiplex PCR; TCRdb has only the in-frame clones, and not every one. The table lists around 98,000 clones, 75% to 85% of them singletons. This entry is derived from a study of cytomegalovirus exposure and HLA in healthy donors. Overall study findings and caveats: Indistinguishable V segments, including TRBV6-2 and TRBV6-3, were excluded. The study listed roughly 160 cytomegalovirus-associated TCR beta chains. The classifier reportedly diagnosed cytomegalovirus status with high sensitivity and specificity.

The germline V gene has CDR1 WSHSY and CDR2 SAAADI. Trimming shortened V by 8 bases and J by 5 bases, and 9 bases separated the two germline ends. This CDR3 region has 11 residues. This receptor was taken from a woman aged 40 to 50 in good health and CMV-seronegative. This rearrangement joins TRBV10-2 to TRBJ2-5; D remains unclear. What was sequenced was PBMCs. CDR3 loop: CASRVGETQYF. The CDR3, as DNA: TGCGCCAGCCGCGTCGGTGAGACCCAGTACTTC.